This is a list of T cell receptor beta chains from one sample in a study of neurological immune-mediated disorders. Using its own MiXCR run on the 5' RACE reads, TCRdb lists one record per CDR3 protein. The sample includes approximately 41,000 distinct CDR3 sequences, approximately 15% of them seen just once. Sequencing input: CD4+ T cells from blood. Receptor source: a woman aged 60 to 75 with HTLV-1-associated myelopathy (HAM/TSP). Both conserved end residues are part of each CDR3. A D gene is named only where the DNA matches it firmly. For some rows the clone size is stated as once, few or many, or as a class when expanded; others skip it.

CDR3nt: TGTGCCAGCAGCTTAACAGGGGTATCCACAGATACGCAGTATTTT
CDR3aa: CASSLTGVSTDTQYF
abundance: .
d_gene: TRBD1
v_gene: TRBV11-3
j_gene: TRBJ2-3

CDR3nt: TGTGCCAGCAGCTTAGCTATTTCGGGAGAGACCCAGTACTTC
CDR3aa: CASSLAISGETQYF
abundance: many
d_gene: .
v_gene: TRBV7-8
j_gene: TRBJ2-5

CDR3nt: TGTGCCAGCAGCCTGAACCGAGCGGGGGGGCACGTCGATGAGCAGTTCTTC
CDR3aa: CASSLNRAGGHVDEQFF
abundance: many
d_gene: TRBD2
v_gene: TRBV7-9
j_gene: TRBJ2-1

CDR3nt: TGTGCCAGCAGCTTAGACCCCCGGAGCACAGATACGCAGTATTTT
CDR3aa: CASSLDPRSTDTQYF
abundance: many
d_gene: .
v_gene: TRBV11-2
j_gene: TRBJ2-3

CDR3nt: TGCGCCAGCAGCCCAACCACGGGTGGAGACGGTTCACCCCTCCACTTT
CDR3aa: CASSPTTGGDGSPLHF
abundance: many
d_gene: .
v_gene: TRBV5-1
j_gene: TRBJ1-6

CDR3nt: TGCGCCAGCAGCTTCTGGACAGGGTCTGCAGATACGCAGTATTTT
CDR3aa: CASSFWTGSADTQYF
abundance: many
d_gene: TRBD1
v_gene: TRBV5-1
j_gene: TRBJ2-3

CDR3nt: TGTGCCAGCAGTTTACGCCATTTGGGGGGCACAGATACGCAGTATTTT
CDR3aa: CASSLRHLGGTDTQYF
abundance: many
d_gene: .
v_gene: TRBV27
j_gene: TRBJ2-3

CDR3nt: TGTGCCAGCCGACTAGTCGCCTTGGGAGAGCAGTACTTC
CDR3aa: CASRLVALGEQYF
abundance: .
d_gene: .
v_gene: TRBV12-3/TRBV12-4
j_gene: TRBJ2-7

CDR3nt: TGTGCCAGCAGCTTCACCGGGACTAGCGAGCATACGCAGTATTTT
CDR3aa: CASSFTGTSEHTQYF
abundance: many
d_gene: TRBD2
v_gene: TRBV7-8
j_gene: TRBJ2-3

CDR3nt: .
CDR3aa: CTSLNEKLFFGSGTQLSVLDTQYF
abundance: .
d_gene: .
v_gene: TRBV7-4
j_gene: TRBJ2-3

CDR3nt: TGCAGTGCTAGAGTCCCAGGGGGCGAGATCTATGGCTACACCTTC
CDR3aa: CSARVPGGEIYGYTF
abundance: many
d_gene: TRBD1
v_gene: TRBV20-1
j_gene: TRBJ1-2

CDR3nt: TGTGCCAGCAGTGACACTGGACAGATTAGGGGGGATACGCAGTATTTT
CDR3aa: CASSDTGQIRGDTQYF
abundance: many
d_gene: .
v_gene: TRBV6-1
j_gene: TRBJ2-3

CDR3nt: TGCAGTGCTAGATACGTGGGGTACGGATACAATGAGCAGTTCTTC
CDR3aa: CSARYVGYGYNEQFF
abundance: medium-sized
d_gene: .
v_gene: TRBV20-1
j_gene: TRBJ2-1

CDR3nt: TGTGCCAGCAGTGCATTGGGAGGGCGGGCCTACGAGCAGTACTTC
CDR3aa: CASSALGGRAYEQYF
abundance: many
d_gene: TRBD2
v_gene: TRBV2
j_gene: TRBJ2-7

CDR3nt: TGTGCCAGCAGCAGGGGTTTGGGCACCGGGGAGCTGTTTTTT
CDR3aa: CASSRGLGTGELFF
abundance: many
d_gene: .
v_gene: TRBV12-3/TRBV12-4
j_gene: TRBJ2-2

CDR3nt: TGTGCCAGCAGTTACTCTATCCGGGTCACCGGGGAGCTGTTTTTT
CDR3aa: CASSYSIRVTGELFF
abundance: many
d_gene: .
v_gene: TRBV6-5
j_gene: TRBJ2-2

CDR3nt: TGCGCCAGCAGCTTAAGGACAAGTGAAAAACTGTTTTTT
CDR3aa: CASSLRTSEKLFF
abundance: many
d_gene: .
v_gene: TRBV5-1
j_gene: TRBJ1-4

CDR3nt: TGTGCCAGCAGTAGGGACAGTCGGGACTATGGCTACACCTTC
CDR3aa: CASSRDSRDYGYTF
abundance: many
d_gene: TRBD1
v_gene: TRBV12-3/TRBV12-4
j_gene: TRBJ1-2

CDR3nt: TGTGCCAGCAGCATAGGGACTAGCGGTAGCACAGATACGCAGTATTTT
CDR3aa: CASSIGTSGSTDTQYF
abundance: few
d_gene: TRBD2
v_gene: TRBV3-1
j_gene: TRBJ2-3

CDR3nt: TGTGCCAGCAGCGACCGACAAGGAGGTGCGCAGTATTTT
CDR3aa: CASSDRQGGAQYF
abundance: .
d_gene: .
v_gene: TRBV5-5
j_gene: TRBJ2-3

CDR3nt: TGCAGCGTTGGGCAGACAGGGAAAGATACGCAGTATTTT
CDR3aa: CSVGQTGKDTQYF
abundance: many
d_gene: TRBD1
v_gene: TRBV29-1
j_gene: TRBJ2-3

CDR3nt: TGCAGTGCTGTAAAGTCAGGGAGGACATATACGCAGTATTTT
CDR3aa: CSAVKSGRTYTQYF
abundance: .
d_gene: .
v_gene: TRBV20-1
j_gene: TRBJ2-3

CDR3nt: TGTGCCAGCTCACCTTCCAGGGATCAGCCCCAGCATTTT
CDR3aa: CASSPSRDQPQHF
abundance: many
d_gene: .
v_gene: TRBV18
j_gene: TRBJ1-5

CDR3nt: TGCAGTGCTAGAGATCCGGGACAGGGCTATGGCTACACCTTC
CDR3aa: CSARDPGQGYGYTF
abundance: many
d_gene: TRBD1
v_gene: TRBV20-1
j_gene: TRBJ1-2

CDR3nt: TGTGCCAGCAGCTTTAGTACCAGGACGGGACGGGGGAGCGGCTACACCTTC
CDR3aa: CASSFSTRTGRGSGYTF
abundance: .
d_gene: .
v_gene: TRBV7-2
j_gene: TRBJ1-2

CDR3nt: TGTGCCAGCAGCTTGGGACTAGCGTGGGATACGCAGTATTTT
CDR3aa: CASSLGLAWDTQYF
abundance: many
d_gene: TRBD2
v_gene: TRBV7-3
j_gene: TRBJ2-3

CDR3nt: TGCGCCAGCAGCCCTCTTGGAGGCAGGGGGGAGTACTTC
CDR3aa: CASSPLGGRGEYF
abundance: many
d_gene: .
v_gene: TRBV5-1
j_gene: TRBJ2-7

CDR3nt: TGTGCCAGCAGCGTAGGATGGCGGGTGAACACCGGGGAGCTGTTTTTT
CDR3aa: CASSVGWRVNTGELFF
abundance: many
d_gene: .
v_gene: TRBV9
j_gene: TRBJ2-2

CDR3nt: TGCAGTGCTAGAGAGGGGACAGGGGACTATGGCTACACCTTC
CDR3aa: CSAREGTGDYGYTF
abundance: .
d_gene: TRBD1
v_gene: TRBV20-1
j_gene: TRBJ1-2

CDR3nt: TGCGCCAGCAGCGAAATCCCGGGCCACCCTCGGGACGAGCAGTACTTC
CDR3aa: CASSEIPGHPRDEQYF
abundance: many
d_gene: .
v_gene: TRBV5-1
j_gene: TRBJ2-7

CDR3nt: TGTGCCAGCAAACGACAGTTGAACACTGAAGCTTTCTTT
CDR3aa: CASKRQLNTEAFF
abundance: many
d_gene: .
v_gene: TRBV5-6
j_gene: TRBJ1-1

CDR3nt: TGTGCCAGCAGTTACTCGATGGTCGCTAGCGGCCGCTACGAGCAGTACTTC
CDR3aa: CASSYSMVASGRYEQYF
abundance: many
d_gene: TRBD2
v_gene: TRBV6-5
j_gene: TRBJ2-7

CDR3nt: TGTGCCAGCAGCTTACGACAGGGCTTTTCACAGTACTTC
CDR3aa: CASSLRQGFSQYF
abundance: many
d_gene: TRBD1
v_gene: TRBV7-8
j_gene: TRBJ2-7

CDR3nt: TGTGCCAGCAGCACAAGGGAGGACCCGGACAATGAGCAGTTCTTC
CDR3aa: CASSTREDPDNEQFF
abundance: many
d_gene: .
v_gene: TRBV9
j_gene: TRBJ2-1

CDR3nt: TGTGCCAGCAGTTTCGACAGGGGCAATCAGCCCCAGCATTTT
CDR3aa: CASSFDRGNQPQHF
abundance: many
d_gene: TRBD1
v_gene: TRBV5-5
j_gene: TRBJ1-5

CDR3nt: TGTGCCAGCAGCTTGGCTCAGACGGCAAACTATGGCTACACCTTC
CDR3aa: CASSLAQTANYGYTF
abundance: many
d_gene: .
v_gene: TRBV5-6
j_gene: TRBJ1-2

CDR3nt: TGTGCCAGCAGTTACATCTGGGAAGGCGGAATGGCCCAGAATTTT
CDR3aa: CASSYIWEGGMAQNF
abundance: .
d_gene: .
v_gene: TRBV6-6
j_gene: TRBJ1-5

CDR3nt: TGCAGTGTTTCAGGTCGGTCAGGGGACATTCAGTACTTC
CDR3aa: CSVSGRSGDIQYF
abundance: many
d_gene: .
v_gene: TRBV20-1
j_gene: TRBJ2-4

CDR3nt: TGTGCCAGCAGCCCAGGGCCCTACACCGGGGAGCTGTTTTTT
CDR3aa: CASSPGPYTGELFF
abundance: many
d_gene: .
v_gene: TRBV3-1
j_gene: TRBJ2-2

CDR3nt: TGCGCCAGCAGCTTGTATGGACAGGCATCTGAAGCTTTCTTT
CDR3aa: CASSLYGQASEAFF
abundance: many
d_gene: TRBD1
v_gene: TRBV5-1
j_gene: TRBJ1-1